The rows below give T cell receptor beta chains drawn from one sample of a study of response to subunit inactivated influenza vaccine. TCRdb re-called the RT-PCR reads with MiXCR, one entry per CDR3 protein. The sample holds roughly 540,000 distinct CDR3 sequences, roughly a quarter seen once. Another study also made use of these data, one on T cells expressing NK-cell markers.

The input for sequencing was CD4+ T cells sorted from PBMCs, taken 11 to 12 days after vaccination. The source is a man between 45 and 60 years old who received an inactivated influenza vaccine. CDR3s include the opening cysteine and the closing phenylalanine or tryptophan. D genes are given only for firm matches. The size field is filled for only some rows; it gives once, few, many or a size class.

15	-	TRBV4-2	few	TRBJ2-3	CASSQEGHWSDTQYF	TGTGCCAGCAGCCAAGAGGGTCATTGGTCAGATACGCAGTATTTT
14	TRBD1	TRBV3-1	few	TRBJ2-7	CASSQGTGAYEQYF	TGCGCCAGCAGCCAAGGTACAGGGGCCTACGAGCAGTACTTC
16	TRBD2	TRBV20-1	few	TRBJ2-5	CSARWVSGASQETQYF	TGCAGTGCTAGATGGGTTAGCGGGGCGAGCCAAGAGACCCAGTACTTC
15	-	TRBV5-1	few	TRBJ1-6	CASSASHSYNSPLHF	TGCGCCAGCAGCGCCAGTCACTCCTATAATTCACCCCTCCACTTT
16	-	TRBV14	few	TRBJ2-2	CASSRWGTMNTGELFF	TGTGCCAGCAGCCGGTGGGGGACGATGAACACCGGGGAGCTGTTTTTT
14	-	TRBV10-3	few	TRBJ1-1	CAIRTQGMNTEAFF	TGTGCCATCAGGACACAGGGTATGAACACTGAAGCTTTCTTT
13	TRBD1	TRBV12-3/TRBV12-4	few	TRBJ1-1	CASSTGTGAEAFF	TGTGCCAGCAGTACCGGGACAGGGGCTGAAGCTTTCTTT
13	-	TRBV11-2	-	TRBJ2-7	CASSAGSSYEQYF	TGTGCCAGCAGCGCAGGGAGCTCCTACGAGCAGTACTTC
15	TRBD2	TRBV29-1	many	TRBJ2-7	CSVDSGRAASYEQYF	TGCAGCGTTGATTCTGGGAGGGCAGCCTCCTACGAGCAGTACTTC
17	-	TRBV18	few	TRBJ2-7	CASSPPNARGGSYEQYF	TGTGCCAGCTCACCACCGAACGCCAGGGGAGGCAGCTACGAGCAGTACTTC
19	-	TRBV4-2	-	TRBJ2-2	CASSQDPASGFSPTGELFF	TGTGCCAGCAGCCAAGACCCCGCCTCGGGTTTTTCTCCAACCGGGGAGCTGTTTTTT
15	-	TRBV28	many	TRBJ2-6	CASSLLASGANVLTF	TGTGCCAGCAGTTTATTAGCTTCTGGGGCCAACGTCCTGACTTTC
15	-	TRBV5-1	few	TRBJ2-3	CASSLGDIVSDTQYF	TGCGCCAGCAGCTTGGGGGACATTGTCTCAGATACGCAGTATTTT
16	-	TRBV5-5	once	TRBJ2-5	CASSLQGGGPWETQYF	TGTGCCAGCAGCCTTCAAGGGGGAGGGCCGTGGGAGACCCAGTACTTC
15	TRBD2	TRBV6-1	few	TRBJ2-2	CASKAGGSNTGELFF	TGTGCCAGCAAAGCGGGAGGCTCGAACACCGGGGAGCTGTTTTTT